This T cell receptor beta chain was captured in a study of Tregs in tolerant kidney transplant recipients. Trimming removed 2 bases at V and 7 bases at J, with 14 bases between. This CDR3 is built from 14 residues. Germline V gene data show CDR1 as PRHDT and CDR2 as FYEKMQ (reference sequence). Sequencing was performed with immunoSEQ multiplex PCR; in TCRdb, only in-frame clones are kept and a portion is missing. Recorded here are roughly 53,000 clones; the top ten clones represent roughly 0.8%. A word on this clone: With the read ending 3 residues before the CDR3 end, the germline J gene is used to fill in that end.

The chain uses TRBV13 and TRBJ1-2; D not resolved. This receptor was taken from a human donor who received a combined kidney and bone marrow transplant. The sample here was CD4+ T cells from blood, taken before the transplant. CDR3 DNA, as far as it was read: TGTGCCAGCAGCTTACTTGCGGCCTCTGGTGGC. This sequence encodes CASSLLAASGG. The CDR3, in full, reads CASSLLAASGGYTF.